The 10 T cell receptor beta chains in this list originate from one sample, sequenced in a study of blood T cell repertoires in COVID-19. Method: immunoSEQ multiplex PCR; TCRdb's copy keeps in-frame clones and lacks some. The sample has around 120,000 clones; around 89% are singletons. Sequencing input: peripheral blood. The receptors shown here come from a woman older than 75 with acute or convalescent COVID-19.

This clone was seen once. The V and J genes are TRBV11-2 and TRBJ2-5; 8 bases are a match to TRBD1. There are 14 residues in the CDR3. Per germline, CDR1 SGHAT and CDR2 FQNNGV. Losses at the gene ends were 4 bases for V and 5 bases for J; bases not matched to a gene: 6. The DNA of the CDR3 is TGTGCCAGCAGCTCCCAGGGGGCAGGGGAGACCCAGTACTTC. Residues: CASSSQGAGETQYF. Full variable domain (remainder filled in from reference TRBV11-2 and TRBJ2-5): EAGVAQSPRYKIIEKRQSVAFWCNPISGHATLYWYQQILGQGPKLLIQFQNNGVVDDSQLPKDRFSAERLKGVDSTLKIQPAKLEDSAVYLCASSSQGAGETQYFGPGTRLLVL.

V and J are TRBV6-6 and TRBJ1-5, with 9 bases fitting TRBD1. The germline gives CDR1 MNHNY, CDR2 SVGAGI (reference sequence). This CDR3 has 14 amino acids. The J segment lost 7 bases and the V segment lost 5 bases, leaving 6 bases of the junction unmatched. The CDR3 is CASSPGQGIQPQHF. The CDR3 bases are TGTGCCAGCAGTCCGGGACAGGGCATACAGCCCCAGCATTTT.

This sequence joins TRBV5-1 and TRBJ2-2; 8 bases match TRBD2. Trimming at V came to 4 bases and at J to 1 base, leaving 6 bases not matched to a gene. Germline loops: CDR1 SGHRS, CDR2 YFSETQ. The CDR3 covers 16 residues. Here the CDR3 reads CASSPLSGVNTGELFF. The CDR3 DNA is TGCGCCAGCAGCCCTCTTAGCGGGGTGAACACCGGGGAGCTGTTTTTT.

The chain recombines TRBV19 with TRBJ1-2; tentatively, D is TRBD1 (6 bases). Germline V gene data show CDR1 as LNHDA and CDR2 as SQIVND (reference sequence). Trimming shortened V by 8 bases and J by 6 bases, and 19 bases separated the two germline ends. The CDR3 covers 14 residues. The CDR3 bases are TGTGCCAGTGCCAATACACAGGGTTTGGATGGCTACACCTTC. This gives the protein CASANTQGLDGYTF.

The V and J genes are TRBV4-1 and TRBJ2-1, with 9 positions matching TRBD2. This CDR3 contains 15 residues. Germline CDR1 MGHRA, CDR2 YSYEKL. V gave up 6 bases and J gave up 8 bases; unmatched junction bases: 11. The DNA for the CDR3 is TGCGCCAGCAGGTCTGCGGCGGGGGGGCTCTATGAGCAGTTCTTC. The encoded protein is CASRSAAGGLYEQFF.

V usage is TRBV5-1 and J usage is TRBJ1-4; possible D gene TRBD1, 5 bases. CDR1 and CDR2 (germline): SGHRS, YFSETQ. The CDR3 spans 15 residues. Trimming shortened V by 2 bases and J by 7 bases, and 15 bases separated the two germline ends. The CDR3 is CASSLTGPEVEKLFF. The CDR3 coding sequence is TGCGCCAGCAGCTTAACAGGACCTGAAGTTGAAAAACTGTTTTTT.

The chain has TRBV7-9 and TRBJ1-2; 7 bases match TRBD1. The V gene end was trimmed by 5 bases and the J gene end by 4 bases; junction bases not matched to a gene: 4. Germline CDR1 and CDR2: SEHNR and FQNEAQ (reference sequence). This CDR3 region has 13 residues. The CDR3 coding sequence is TGTGCCAGCAGCCCCGACAGGGTCTATGGCTACACCTTC. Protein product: CASSPDRVYGYTF.

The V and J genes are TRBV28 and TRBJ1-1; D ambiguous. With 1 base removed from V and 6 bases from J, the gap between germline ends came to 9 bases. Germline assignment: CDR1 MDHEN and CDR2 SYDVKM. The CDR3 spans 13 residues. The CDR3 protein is CASSLSGSSEAFF. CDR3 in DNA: TGTGCCAGCAGTTTATCGGGGAGTTCTGAAGCTTTCTTT. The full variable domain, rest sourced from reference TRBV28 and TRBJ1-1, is DVKVTQSSRYLVKRTGEKVFLECVQDMDHENMFWYRQDPGLGLRLIYFSYDVKMKEKGDIPEGYSVSREKKERFSLILESASTNQTSMYLCASSLSGSSEAFFGQGTRLTVV.

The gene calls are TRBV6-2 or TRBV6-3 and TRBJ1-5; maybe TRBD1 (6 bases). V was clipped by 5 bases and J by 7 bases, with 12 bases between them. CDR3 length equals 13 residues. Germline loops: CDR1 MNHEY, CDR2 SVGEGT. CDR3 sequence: CASSKTTGQPQHF. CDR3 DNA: TGTGCCAGCAGTAAGACTACAGGGCAGCCCCAGCATTTT.

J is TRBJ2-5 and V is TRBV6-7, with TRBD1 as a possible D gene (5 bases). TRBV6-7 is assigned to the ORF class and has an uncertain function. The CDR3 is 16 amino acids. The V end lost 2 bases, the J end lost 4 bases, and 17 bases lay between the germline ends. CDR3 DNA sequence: TGTGCCAGCAGTTACGAAGGGGCGATGAAGGTAGAGACCCAGTACTTC. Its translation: CASSYEGAMKVETQYF.